This T cell receptor (beta chain) was sequenced for a study of CD8 T cells in ankylosing spondylitis. TCRdb called the 5' RACE reads again in MiXCR, with one record for every CDR3 protein. The data hold under 250,000 distinct CDR3 sequences, with about 26% observed a single time. CDR1 and CDR2 (germline): MDHEN, SYDVKM. The CDR3 is 14 residues long. V gave up 6 bases and J gave up 3 bases; unmatched junction bases: 6. V is TRBV28 and J is TRBJ1-1, with TRBD1 identical over 8 bases. The source of this sequence is a male donor with ankylosing spondylitis or in good health (not recorded which). Material for sequencing was blood, either unsorted or a sorted T cell fraction (not recorded which). This CDR3 is CASRRNRGDTEAFF. In DNA, the CDR3 is TGTGCCAGCAGACGAAACAGGGGGGACACTGAAGCTTTCTTT.